This paragraph reports one T cell receptor (beta chain). Germline-derived CDR1 and CDR2 are MDHEN and SYDVKM. With V trimmed by 8 bases and J by 6 bases, 11 bases remained unmatched. The CDR3 consists of 14 residues. Sequencing was performed with immunoSEQ multiplex PCR; in TCRdb, only in-frame clones are kept and a portion is missing. This sample has about 660,000 clones, with around 87% found just once. This sample was taken from a study of shared T cell receptors in the human thymus. These same records also appear under a second study, on human thymus T cells. Turning to that study: Resections that were taken during corrective heart surgery supplied the thymus tissue.

The gene calls are TRBV28 and TRBJ1-2; 8 nucleotides match TRBD1. This receptor was obtained from a boy under three years old with a congenital heart defect. The specimen sequenced was thymocytes. Here the CDR3 DNA reads TGTGCCAGCGGATCCCGGGACAGGCTAAATGGCTACACCTTC. Its protein product is CASGSRDRLNGYTF.